The present entry profiles one T cell receptor beta chain with its context. The antigen is unknown. The CDR3 covers 14 residues. The V and J ends lost 5 bases and 3 bases respectively, with 11 bases between them. Germline V gene lookup returns CDR1 KGHDR and CDR2 SFDVKD. The beta constant-region primer was an equimolar mix of two oligonucleotides covering TRBC1 and TRBC2. Ligated cDNA was amplified by four rounds of PCR with nested alpha and beta constant-region primers and SP2. TCRdb ran MiXCR on the UMI-ligation and nested PCR reads and lists one entry per CDR3 protein. The profile shows about 150,000 distinct CDR3 sequences, over 20% of them singletons. The sample belongs to a study of naive and memory T cell subsets. Study observations and caveats: Naive repertoires, especially CD8, held a few larger clonotypes, possibly memory cells re-expressing CD45RA.

The gene calls are TRBV24-1 and TRBJ2-3, with D possibly being TRBD1 or TRBD2 (5 bases each). This sequence originates from a human donor in good health. Sequencing was carried out using naive CD4+ T cells from blood. The CDR3 DNA is TGTGCCACCAGTGGGGGGACCGAAACAGATACGCAGTATTTT. Translation: CATSGGTETDTQYF.